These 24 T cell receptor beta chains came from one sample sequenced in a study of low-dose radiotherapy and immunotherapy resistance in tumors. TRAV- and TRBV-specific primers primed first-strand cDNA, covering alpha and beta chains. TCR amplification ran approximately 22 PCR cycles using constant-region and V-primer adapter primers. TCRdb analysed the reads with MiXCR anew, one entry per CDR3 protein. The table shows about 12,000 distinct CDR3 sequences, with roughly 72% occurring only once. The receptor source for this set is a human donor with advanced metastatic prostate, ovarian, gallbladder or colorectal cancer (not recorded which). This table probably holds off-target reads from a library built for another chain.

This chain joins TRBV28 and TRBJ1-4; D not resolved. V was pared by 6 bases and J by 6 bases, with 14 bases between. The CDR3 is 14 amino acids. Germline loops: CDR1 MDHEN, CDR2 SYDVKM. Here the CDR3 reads CASSRGGRDEKLFF. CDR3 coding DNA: TGTGCCAGCAGCCGCGGAGGCCGTGATGAAAAACTGTTTTTT. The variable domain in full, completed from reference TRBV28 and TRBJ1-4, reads DVKVTQSSRYLVKRTGEKVFLECVQDMDHENMFWYRQDPGLGLRLIYFSYDVKMKEKGDIPEGYSVSREKKERFSLILESASTNQTSMYLCASSRGGRDEKLFFGSGTQLSVL.

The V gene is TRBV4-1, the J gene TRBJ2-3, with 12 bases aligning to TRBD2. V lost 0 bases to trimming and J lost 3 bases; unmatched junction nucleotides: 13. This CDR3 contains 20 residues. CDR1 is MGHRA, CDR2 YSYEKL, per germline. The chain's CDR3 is CASSQDSDLTSGSSTDTQYF. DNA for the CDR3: TGCGCCAGCAGCCAAGACTCCGACTTGACTAGCGGGAGTAGTACAGATACGCAGTATTTT.

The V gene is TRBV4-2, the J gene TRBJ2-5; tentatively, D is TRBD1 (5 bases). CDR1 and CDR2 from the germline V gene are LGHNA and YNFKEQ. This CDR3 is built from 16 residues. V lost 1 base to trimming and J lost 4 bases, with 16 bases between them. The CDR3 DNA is TGTGCCAGCAGCCAAGGATCCGGACAAATTACAGAGACCCAGTACTTC. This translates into CASSQGSGQITETQYF.

The CDR3 bases are TGTGCCAGCAACCCCTCGGGGGCTCCTTACAATGAGCAGTTCTTC. Amino acids: CASNPSGAPYNEQFF. This chain uses TRBV6-2 or TRBV6-3 with TRBJ2-1; possibly TRBD1 or TRBD2 for D (6 bases each). Germline V gene sequence: CDR1 MNHEY, CDR2 SVGEGT. The CDR3 is 15 residues long. V was trimmed by 7 bases and J by 4 bases, leaving 17 bases between them.

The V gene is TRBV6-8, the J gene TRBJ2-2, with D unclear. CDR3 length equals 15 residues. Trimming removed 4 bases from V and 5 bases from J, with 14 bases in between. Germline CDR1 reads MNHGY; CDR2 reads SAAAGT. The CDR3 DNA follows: TGTGCCAGCAGTTCGGGCCAGAAACGGACCGGGGAGCTGTTTTTT. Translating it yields CASSSGQKRTGELFF.

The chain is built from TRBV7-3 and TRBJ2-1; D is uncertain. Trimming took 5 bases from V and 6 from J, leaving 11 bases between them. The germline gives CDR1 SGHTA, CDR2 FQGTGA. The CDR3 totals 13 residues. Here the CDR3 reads CASSIIPSNEQFF. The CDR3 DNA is TGTGCCAGCAGCATAATCCCCTCCAATGAGCAGTTCTTC.

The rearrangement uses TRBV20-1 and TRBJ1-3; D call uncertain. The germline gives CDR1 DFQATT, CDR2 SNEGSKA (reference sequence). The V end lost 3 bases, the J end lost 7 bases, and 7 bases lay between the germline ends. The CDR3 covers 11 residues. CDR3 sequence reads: CSASSANTIYF. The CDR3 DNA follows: TGCAGTGCTAGCTCCGCCAACACCATATATTTT.

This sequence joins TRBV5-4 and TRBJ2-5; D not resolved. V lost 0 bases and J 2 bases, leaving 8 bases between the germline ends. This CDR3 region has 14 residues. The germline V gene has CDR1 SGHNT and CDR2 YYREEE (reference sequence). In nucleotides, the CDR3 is TGTGCCAGCAGCTTGGTGGGCCCGCAAGAGACCCAGTACTTC. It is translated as CASSLVGPQETQYF.

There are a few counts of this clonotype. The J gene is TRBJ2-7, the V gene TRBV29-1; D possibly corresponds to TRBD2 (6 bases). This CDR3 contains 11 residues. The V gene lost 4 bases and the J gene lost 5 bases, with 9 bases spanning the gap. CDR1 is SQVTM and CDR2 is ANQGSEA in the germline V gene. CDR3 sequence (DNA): TGCAGCGTTGGTCGGGGGAACGAGCAGTACTTC. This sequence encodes CSVGRGNEQYF.

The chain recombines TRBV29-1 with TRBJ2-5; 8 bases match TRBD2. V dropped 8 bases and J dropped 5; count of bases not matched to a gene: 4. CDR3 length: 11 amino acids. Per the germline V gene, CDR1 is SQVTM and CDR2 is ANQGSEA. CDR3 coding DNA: TGCAGCACGGGGGGGCTGGAGACCCAGTACTTC. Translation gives CSTGGLETQYF.

Here the CDR3 reads CASSLGPGGTEAFF. CDR3 DNA sequence: TGTGCCAGCAGTTTAGGGCCTGGGGGAACTGAAGCTTTCTTT. J is TRBJ1-1 and V is TRBV28; tentatively, D is TRBD1 (5 bases). Trimming stripped 2 bases from V and 5 bases from J, with 12 bases between. CDR3 size: 14 residues. Germline CDR1 reads MDHEN; CDR2 reads SYDVKM.

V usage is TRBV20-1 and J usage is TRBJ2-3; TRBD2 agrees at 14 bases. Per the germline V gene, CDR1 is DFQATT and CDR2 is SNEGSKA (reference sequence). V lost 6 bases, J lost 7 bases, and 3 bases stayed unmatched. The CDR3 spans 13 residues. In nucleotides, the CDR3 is TGCAGTGCGGGGACTAGCGGGAGTTATACGCAGTATTTT. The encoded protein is CSAGTSGSYTQYF.

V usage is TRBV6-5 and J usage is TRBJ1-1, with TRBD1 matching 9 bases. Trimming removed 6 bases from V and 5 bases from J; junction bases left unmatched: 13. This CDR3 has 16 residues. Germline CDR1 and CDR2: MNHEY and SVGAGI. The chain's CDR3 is CASSPRPRDRVTEAFF. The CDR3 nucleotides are TGTGCCAGCAGCCCCCGTCCCCGGGACAGGGTGACTGAAGCTTTCTTT.

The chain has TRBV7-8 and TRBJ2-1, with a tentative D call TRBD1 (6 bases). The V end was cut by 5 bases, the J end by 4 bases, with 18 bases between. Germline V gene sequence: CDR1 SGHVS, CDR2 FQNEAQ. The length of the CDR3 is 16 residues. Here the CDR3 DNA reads TGTGCCAGCAGCGCAATCGGACAGAAGCAATACAATGAGCAGTTCTTC. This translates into CASSAIGQKQYNEQFF. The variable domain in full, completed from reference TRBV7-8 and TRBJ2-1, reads GAGVSQSPRYKVAKRGQDVALRCDPISGHVSLFWYQQALGQGPEFLTYFQNEAQLDKSGLPSDRFFAERPEGSVSTLKIQRTQQEDSAVYLCASSAIGQKQYNEQFFGPGTRLTVL.

The CDR3 sequence: CASTDITDTQYF. CDR3 DNA sequence: TGTGCCAGCACGGACATCACAGATACGCAGTATTTT. This chain connects TRBV2 to TRBJ2-3; TRBD1 is a possible D gene (5 bases). CDR1 and CDR2 from the germline V gene are SNHLY and FYNNEI. This CDR3 region has 12 residues. Trimming stripped 7 bases from V and 2 bases from J, with 7 bases between.

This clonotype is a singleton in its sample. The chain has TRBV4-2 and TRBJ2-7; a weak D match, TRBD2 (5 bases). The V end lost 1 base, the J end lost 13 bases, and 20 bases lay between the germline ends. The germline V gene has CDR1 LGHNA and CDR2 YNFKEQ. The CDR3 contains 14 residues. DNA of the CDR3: TGTGCCAGCAGCCAAGGAGATCTGTCCGGAGCGGAATACTTC. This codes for CASSQGDLSGAEYF.

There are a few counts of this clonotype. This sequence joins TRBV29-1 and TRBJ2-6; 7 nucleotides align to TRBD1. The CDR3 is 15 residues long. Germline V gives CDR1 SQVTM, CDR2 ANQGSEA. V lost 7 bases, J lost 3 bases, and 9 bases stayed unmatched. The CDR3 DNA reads TGCAGCGCGGCGCAGGGGGAAGGTGGGGCCAACGTCCTGACTTTC. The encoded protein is CSAAQGEGGANVLTF.

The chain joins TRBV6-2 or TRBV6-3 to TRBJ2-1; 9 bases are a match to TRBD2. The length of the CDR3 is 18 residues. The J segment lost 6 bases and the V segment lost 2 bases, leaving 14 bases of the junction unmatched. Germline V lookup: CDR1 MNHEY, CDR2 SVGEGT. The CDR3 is CASSYRAAGGLLRNEQFF. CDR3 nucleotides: TGTGCCAGCAGTTACCGGGCCGCGGGAGGGCTTCTTCGCAATGAGCAGTTCTTC.

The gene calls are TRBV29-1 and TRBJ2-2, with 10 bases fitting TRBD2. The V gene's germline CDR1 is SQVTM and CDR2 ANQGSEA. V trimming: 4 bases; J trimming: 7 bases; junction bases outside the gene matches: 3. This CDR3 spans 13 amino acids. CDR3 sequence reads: CSVGTSGGGELFF. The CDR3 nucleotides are TGCAGCGTTGGGACTAGCGGTGGCGGGGAGCTGTTTTTT.

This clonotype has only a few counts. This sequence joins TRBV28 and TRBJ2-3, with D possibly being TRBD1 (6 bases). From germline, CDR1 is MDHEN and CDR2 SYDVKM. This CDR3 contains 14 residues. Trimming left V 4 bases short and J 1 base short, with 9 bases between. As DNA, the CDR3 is TGTGCCAGCAGTTACAGGGATGGCACAGATACGCAGTATTTT. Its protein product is CASSYRDGTDTQYF.

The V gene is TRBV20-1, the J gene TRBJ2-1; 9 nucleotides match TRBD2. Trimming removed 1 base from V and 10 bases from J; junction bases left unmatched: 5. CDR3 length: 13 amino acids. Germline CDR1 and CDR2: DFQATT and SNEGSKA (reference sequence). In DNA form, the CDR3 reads TGCAGTGCTAGAGGGGGACTAGCAGAGGAGCAGTTCTTC. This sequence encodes CSARGGLAEEQFF.

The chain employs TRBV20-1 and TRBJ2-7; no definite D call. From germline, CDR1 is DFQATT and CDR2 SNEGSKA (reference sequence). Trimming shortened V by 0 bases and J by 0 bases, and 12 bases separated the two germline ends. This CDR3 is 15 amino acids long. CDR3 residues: CSARDPTLPSYEQYF. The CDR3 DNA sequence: TGCAGTGCTAGAGACCCGACTCTACCCTCCTACGAGCAGTACTTC.

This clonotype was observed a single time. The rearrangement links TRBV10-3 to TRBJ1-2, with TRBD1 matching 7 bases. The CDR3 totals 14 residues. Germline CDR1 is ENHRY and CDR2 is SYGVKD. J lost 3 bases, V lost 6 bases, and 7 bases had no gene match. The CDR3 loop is CAISSGQGDYGYTF. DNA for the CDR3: TGTGCCATCAGCTCGGGCCAGGGGGACTATGGCTACACCTTC.

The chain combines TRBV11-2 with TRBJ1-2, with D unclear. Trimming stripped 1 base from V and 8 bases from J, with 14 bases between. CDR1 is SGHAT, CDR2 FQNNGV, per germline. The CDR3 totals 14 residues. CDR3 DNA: TGTGCCAGCAGCTTAGCGTTGCGGGGTTGGGGCTACACCTTC. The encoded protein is CASSLALRGWGYTF.